This T cell receptor (beta chain) was captured in a study of identical twins. This clonotype has just a few counts. This CDR3 comprises 13 residues. Germline-derived CDR1 and CDR2 are SGHDT and YYEEEE. V lost 4 bases and J lost 2, with 10 bases in between. TCRdb recomputed calls from the 5' RACE reads with MiXCR, one row per CDR3 protein. This table has roughly 720,000 distinct CDR3 sequences, 18% appearing once. This sample was shared with a second study, whose subject was T cells expressing NK-cell markers. As that report states: Investigators obtained TCR beta repertoires from sorted CD3+CD56+NKG2C+, CD3+CD56+NKG2C- and CD3+CD56-NKG2C+ T cells.

The receptor was isolated from a woman aged 18-29 years in good health. This rearrangement joins TRBV5-6 to TRBJ2-7, with D hard to call. The sample taken for sequencing was PBMCs. The CDR3 loop reads CASSGRIAYEQYF. DNA for the CDR3: TGTGCCAGCAGCGGACGGATCGCCTACGAGCAGTACTTC.